The T cell receptor beta chain described here comes from a study of a mutant IDH1 vaccine in newly diagnosed glioma. Time point noted: week 23, last vaccination. Alongside topical imiquimod, each dose of vaccine comprised 300 ug of mutant IDH1 20-mer peptide. The length of the CDR3 is 12 residues. The ends were cut back, 9 bases at V and 2 bases at J, with 11 bases in the middle. CDR1 is MDHEN, CDR2 SYDVKM, per germline. This table comes from immunoSEQ multiplex PCR, and its TCRdb copy is limited to in-frame clones, with some not included. The table records 35,000 to 45,000 clones, 78% of them present only once. In this sample, this clone turned up a few times. The antigen is undetermined.

The sample consisted of PBMCs, taken from a glioma patient whose treatment included an IDH1 peptide vaccine. The receptor was derived from a middle-aged woman with glioma. Some clones in this sample may be carry-over from other donors' samples. The chain couples TRBV28 to TRBJ2-7; a possible D gene is TRBD1 (5 bases). The CDR3 DNA reads TGTGCCAGTGGGGCTGTTACCTACGAGCAGTACTTC. This encodes CASGAVTYEQYF.